This T cell receptor (beta chain) was retrieved from a study of post-analysis software for immune sequencing data. Study details: Some patients lacked subtype; others had relapsing-remitting, secondary progressive or progressive-relapsing disease. Study-level points and caveats: Versus controls, multiple sclerosis patients showed significantly lower diversity (normalized Chao1). Comparison of patients with controls showed a handful of TRBV segments more frequent in patients, TRBV5-6, TRBV5-1 and TRBV20-1 among them.

TCR beta cDNA libraries had unique molecular identifiers. Each sample of roughly 1 to 11 million input T cells yielded roughly 0.5 million cDNA molecules, so each molecule approximated one T cell. TCRdb re-analysed the PCR reads in MiXCR, keeping a single row per CDR3 protein. The sample consists of 600,000 to 700,000 distinct CDR3 sequences, roughly three fifths of them appearing once. This CDR3 comprises 12 residues. V lost 7 bases and J 9 bases, leaving 16 bases between the germline ends. The germline V gene encodes CDR1 SQVTM and CDR2 ANQGSEA. This clonotype was seen only a few times. Its specificity is unknown.

The chain employs TRBV29-1 and TRBJ2-1; D not resolved. Source material: blood. The source of this sequence is a girl aged 2 to 10 with multiple sclerosis. Written as DNA, the CDR3 is TGCAGCGCACGGACGGGTAGTGGTGAGCAGTTCTTC. Protein: CSARTGSGEQFF.